This T cell receptor beta chain came from a study of T cell changes during pregnancy in multiple sclerosis (dated by TCRdb to about 2019). Background on the whole study: The study examined how the T cell repertoire changed over the course of pregnancy in women with multiple sclerosis.

The CDR3 covers 16 residues, taking in both the cysteine and the phenylalanine. Of the read, only the CDR3 DNA is kept; its 48 bases are in frame from base 1. CDR1 is given as SNHLY and CDR2 as FYNNEI, both from the germline V gene. Germline trimming amounts to 4 bases on V and 1 base on J, with 5 as the count of junction bases outside the gene matches. Library preparation was by the immunoSEQ multiplex PCR assay. The table was pulled from immuneACCESS by TCRdb, which kept in-frame rearrangements only. Such tables lose some clones; where checked, under half of the loss comes from unresolved V genes, and the rest has no known cause. In this sample the table shows about 67,000 clones, just over 90% of which occur a single time. Of the sample, around 1.4% falls within the top ten clones. On this clone itself: It has no known antigen specificity. No much larger clonotype is one base removed from it; base qualities were not supplied.

The TCR sequence derives from a female donor with multiple sclerosis, enrolled in a pregnancy study. Sequences were derived from peripheral blood, sampled in the second trimester of pregnancy. The sequence links TRBV2 to TRBJ2-2; 8 junctional bases match TRBD2. The nucleotide sequence reads as follows: TGTGCCAGCAGTGCAGCGGGAGTGGAGAACACCGGGGAGCTGTTTTTT. Protein translation: CASSAAGVENTGELFF. Extended through the reference TRBV2 and TRBJ2-2 proteins, this CDR3 yields the full variable domain: EPEVTQTPSHQVTQMGQEVILRCVPISNHLYFYWYRQILGQKVEFLVSFYNNEISEKSEIFDDQFSVERPDGSNFTLKIRSTKLEDSAMYFCASSAAGVENTGELFFGEGSRLTVL.